The 3 T cell receptor beta chains reported below all come from one sample, sequenced in a study of breast tumors, draining lymph nodes, adjacent tissues. Breast cancer patients provided tissue from their axillary draining lymph nodes. TCRdb called the multiplex PCR reads again in MiXCR, with one record for every CDR3 protein. The profile shows approximately 300,000 distinct CDR3 sequences, around 30% of them singletons. The sample was axillary lymph node tissue. Every receptor here comes from a female donor with breast cancer. Some clones in this sample may be carry-over from other donors' samples.

This clonotype was seen ten or more times. The chain carries TRBV9 and TRBJ2-7, with D possibly TRBD1 on 5 matching bases. CDR3 size: 16 residues. V dropped 3 bases and J dropped 0 bases, with 16 bases sitting between them. Germline CDR1 is SGDLS and CDR2 is YYNGEE. CDR3 residues: CASSGNRIASSYEQYF. CDR3 DNA sequence: TGTGCCAGCAGCGGAAACAGGATTGCGAGCTCCTACGAGCAGTACTTC.

There are many counts of this clonotype. V gene TRBV6-6 combines with J gene TRBJ2-7; 14 bases match TRBD2. The CDR3 has 16 amino acids. Trimming at V came to 8 bases and at J to 1 base, leaving 7 bases not matched to a gene. Germline V gives CDR1 MNHNY, CDR2 SVGAGI (reference sequence). The CDR3 loop is CASRGTSGSGSYEQYF. The CDR3 DNA reads TGTGCCAGCCGGGGGACTAGCGGGAGTGGTTCCTACGAGCAGTACTTC.

In its sample, this clonotype was seen a few times. The V call is TRBV28, the J call TRBJ1-2; D not certain. Trimming left V 3 bases short and J 6 bases short, with 14 bases between. The CDR3 sequence is 14 residues long. Germline V gives CDR1 MDHEN, CDR2 SYDVKM. The CDR3 nucleotides are TGTGCCAGCAGTTTGGTCCAGGTAGACGATGGCTACACCTTC. Protein sequence: CASSLVQVDDGYTF.